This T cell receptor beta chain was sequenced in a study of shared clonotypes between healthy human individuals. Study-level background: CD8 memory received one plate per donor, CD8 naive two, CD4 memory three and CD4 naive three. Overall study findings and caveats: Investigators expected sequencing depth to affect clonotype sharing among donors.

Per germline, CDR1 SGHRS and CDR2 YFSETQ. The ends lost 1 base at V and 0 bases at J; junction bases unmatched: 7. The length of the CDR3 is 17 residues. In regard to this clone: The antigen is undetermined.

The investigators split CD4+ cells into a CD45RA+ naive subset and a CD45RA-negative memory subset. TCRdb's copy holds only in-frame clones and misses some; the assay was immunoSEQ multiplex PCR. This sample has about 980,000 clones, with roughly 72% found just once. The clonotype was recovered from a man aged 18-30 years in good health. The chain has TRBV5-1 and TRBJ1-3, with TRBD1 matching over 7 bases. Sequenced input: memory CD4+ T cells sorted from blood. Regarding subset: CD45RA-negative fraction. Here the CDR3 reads CASSLRPGTVSGNTIYF. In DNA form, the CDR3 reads TGCGCCAGCAGCTTGCGGCCGGGGACAGTCTCTGGAAACACCATATATTTT.